These 7 T cell receptor beta chains were all obtained from the same sample, sequenced in a study of T cells in Graves' hyperthyroidism and ophthalmopathy. Amplified TCR beta CDR3 regions came from RNA transcripts. TCR CDR3 regions were first amplified by RT-PCR with HTBI primers. TCRdb re-called the multiplex PCR reads with MiXCR, one entry per CDR3 protein. The sample lists around 520,000 distinct CDR3 sequences, approximately 25% occurring once. Sequencing was done on a sample of blood. These receptors were collected from a woman aged 25 to 39 with Graves' ophthalmopathy.

This clonotype has at least ten counts. V is TRBV7-3 and J is TRBJ2-3, with D perhaps TRBD1 or TRBD2 (5 bases each). V shed 1 base and J shed 1 base, with 12 bases lying between them. CDR1 SGHTA and CDR2 FQGTGA come from the germline V gene. The CDR3 runs 16 residues. The CDR3 protein is CASSLKGTPGTDTQYF. CDR3 sequence (DNA): TGTGCCAGCAGCTTAAAAGGGACGCCCGGCACAGATACGCAGTATTTT.

This chain uses TRBV10-2 with TRBJ1-1; D is uncertain. The germline V gene has CDR1 WSHSY and CDR2 SAAADI. The CDR3 runs 12 residues. With 0 bases removed from V and 12 bases from J, the gap between germline ends came to 11 bases. CDR3 region: CASSESGDGSFF. CDR3 DNA sequence: TGCGCCAGCAGTGAGTCCGGGGATGGGTCTTTCTTT.

The sample holds a few counts of this clonotype. The V gene is TRBV6-1, the J gene TRBJ2-7; D might be TRBD1 (6 bases). V dropped 2 bases and J dropped 2 bases, with 10 bases sitting between them. The CDR3 is 14 amino acids. Germline V gene data show CDR1 as MNHNS and CDR2 as SASEGT. The CDR3 reads CASSEWGRAYEQYF. The DNA of the CDR3 is TGTGCCAGCAGTGAATGGGGGCGAGCCTACGAGCAGTACTTC.

The V and J genes are TRBV29-1 and TRBJ2-5; tentatively, D is TRBD1 (5 bases). This CDR3 region has 13 residues. V lost 2 bases and J 3 bases, leaving 10 bases between the germline ends. Germline-derived CDR1 and CDR2 are SQVTM and ANQGSEA. CDR3 coding DNA: TGCAGCGTTGAAAGGGGCCCAAAAGAGACCCAGTACTTC. As protein: CSVERGPKETQYF.

This clonotype was recorded many times. This chain uses TRBV27 with TRBJ1-6; tentative D call: TRBD1 (6 bases). The germline V gene encodes CDR1 MNHEY and CDR2 SMNVEV (reference sequence). V lost 4 bases and J lost 7, with 14 bases in between. This CDR3 comprises 15 residues. The DNA of the CDR3 is TGTGCCAGCAGTTGGGGGGACACCTGGAATTCACCCCTCCACTTT. This sequence encodes CASSWGDTWNSPLHF.

This clonotype was seen only a few times. The gene calls are TRBV11-2 and TRBJ2-7, with D uncertain. Trimming left V 4 bases short and J 4 bases short, with 11 bases between. Germline loops: CDR1 SGHAT, CDR2 FQNNGV. The CDR3 is 13 residues long. For the CDR3, the DNA is TGTGCCAGCAGCTCCCCGGGCAAGTACGAGCAGTACTTC. Its protein is CASSSPGKYEQYF.

The sample holds many counts of this clonotype. The CDR3 is CSARFRGGNEQYF. The DNA of the CDR3 is TGCAGTGCTAGGTTTCGGGGTGGTAACGAGCAGTACTTC. The J gene is TRBJ2-7, the V gene TRBV20-1; possible D gene TRBD2, 5 bases. Germline-derived CDR1 and CDR2 are DFQATT and SNEGSKA (reference sequence). The ends were cut back, 3 bases at V and 5 bases at J, with 14 bases in the middle. The CDR3 is 13 amino acids.